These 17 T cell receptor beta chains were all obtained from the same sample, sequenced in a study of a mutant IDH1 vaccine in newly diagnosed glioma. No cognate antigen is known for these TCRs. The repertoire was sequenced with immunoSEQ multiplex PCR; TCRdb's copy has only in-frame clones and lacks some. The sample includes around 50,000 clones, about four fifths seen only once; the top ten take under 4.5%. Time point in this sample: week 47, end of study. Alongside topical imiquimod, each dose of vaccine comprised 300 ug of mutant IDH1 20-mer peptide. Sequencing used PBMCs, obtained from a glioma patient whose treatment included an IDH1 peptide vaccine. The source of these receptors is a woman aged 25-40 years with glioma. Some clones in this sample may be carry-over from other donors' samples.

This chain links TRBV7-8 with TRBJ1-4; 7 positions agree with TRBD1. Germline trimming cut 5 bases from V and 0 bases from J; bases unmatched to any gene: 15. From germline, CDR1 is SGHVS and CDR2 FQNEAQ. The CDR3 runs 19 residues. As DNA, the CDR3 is TGTGCCAGCAGCCCCCATCGGACAGGAACAGGCCCAACTAATGAAAAACTGTTTTTT. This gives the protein CASSPHRTGTGPTNEKLFF. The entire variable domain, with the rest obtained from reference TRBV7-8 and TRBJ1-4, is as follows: GAGVSQSPRYKVAKRGQDVALRCDPISGHVSLFWYQQALGQGPEFLTYFQNEAQLDKSGLPSDRFFAERPEGSVSTLKIQRTQQEDSAVYLCASSPHRTGTGPTNEKLFFGSGTQLSVL.

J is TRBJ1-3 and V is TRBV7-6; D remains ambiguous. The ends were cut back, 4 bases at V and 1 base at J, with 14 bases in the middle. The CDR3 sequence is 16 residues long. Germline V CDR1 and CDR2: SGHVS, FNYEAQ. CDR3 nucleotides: TGTGCCAGCAGCTCACGGCTCGAAGATTCTGGAAACACCATATATTTT. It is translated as CASSSRLEDSGNTIYF.

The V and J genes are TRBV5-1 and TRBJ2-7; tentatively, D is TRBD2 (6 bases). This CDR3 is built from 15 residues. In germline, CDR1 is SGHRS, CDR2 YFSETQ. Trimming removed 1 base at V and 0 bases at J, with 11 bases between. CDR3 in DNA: TGCGCCAGCAGCTTGCCACTAGCTACCTCCTACGAGCAGTACTTC. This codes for CASSLPLATSYEQYF.

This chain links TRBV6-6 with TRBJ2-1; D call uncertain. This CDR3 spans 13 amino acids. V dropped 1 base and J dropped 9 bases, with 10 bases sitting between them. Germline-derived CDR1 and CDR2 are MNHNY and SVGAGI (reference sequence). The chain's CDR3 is CASSYFATPEQFF. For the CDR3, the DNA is TGTGCCAGCAGTTACTTTGCGACCCCTGAGCAGTTCTTC.

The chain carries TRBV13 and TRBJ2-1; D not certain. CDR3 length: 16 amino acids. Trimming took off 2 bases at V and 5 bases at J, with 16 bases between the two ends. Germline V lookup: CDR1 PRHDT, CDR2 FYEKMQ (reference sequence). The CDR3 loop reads CASSLLASSRNNEQFF. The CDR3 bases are TGTGCCAGCAGCTTATTGGCCTCCTCGAGGAACAATGAGCAGTTCTTC.

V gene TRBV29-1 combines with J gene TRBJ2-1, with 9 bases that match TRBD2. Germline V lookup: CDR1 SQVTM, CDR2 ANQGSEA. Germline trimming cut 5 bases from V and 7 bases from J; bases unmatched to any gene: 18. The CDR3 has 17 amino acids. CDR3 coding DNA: TGCAGCGTTCGGGGGGCGCCTAGCGGGAAGAAGAAGAATGAGCAGTTCTTC. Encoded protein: CSVRGAPSGKKKNEQFF.

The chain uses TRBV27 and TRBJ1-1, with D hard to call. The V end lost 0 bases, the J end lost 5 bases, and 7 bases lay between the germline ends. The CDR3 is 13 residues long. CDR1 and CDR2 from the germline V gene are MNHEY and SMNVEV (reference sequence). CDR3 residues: CASSLSYGTEAFF. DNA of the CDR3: TGTGCCAGCAGTTTATCTTATGGGACTGAAGCTTTCTTT.

DNA for the CDR3: TGTGCCAGCAGAGGCGGGGTTTTTGTGCATGGCTACACCTTC. As protein: CASRGGVFVHGYTF. V is TRBV6-1 and J is TRBJ1-2, with D hard to call. V shed 6 bases and J shed 6 bases, with 17 bases lying between them. There are 14 residues in the CDR3. CDR1 is MNHNS, CDR2 SASEGT, per germline.

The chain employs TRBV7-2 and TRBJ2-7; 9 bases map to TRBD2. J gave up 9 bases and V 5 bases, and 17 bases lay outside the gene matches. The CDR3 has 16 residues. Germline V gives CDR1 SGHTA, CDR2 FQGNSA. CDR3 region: CASSPRVGSGSWGQYF. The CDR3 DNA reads TGTGCCAGCAGCCCCCGGGTGGGTAGCGGGAGTTGGGGGCAGTACTTC.

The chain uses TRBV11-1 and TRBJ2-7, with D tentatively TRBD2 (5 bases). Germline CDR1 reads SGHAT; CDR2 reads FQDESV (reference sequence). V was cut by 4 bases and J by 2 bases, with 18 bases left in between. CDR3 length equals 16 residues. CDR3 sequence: CASSSGDAPRAYEQYF. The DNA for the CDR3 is TGTGCCAGCAGCTCCGGGGATGCACCTCGAGCCTACGAGCAGTACTTC.

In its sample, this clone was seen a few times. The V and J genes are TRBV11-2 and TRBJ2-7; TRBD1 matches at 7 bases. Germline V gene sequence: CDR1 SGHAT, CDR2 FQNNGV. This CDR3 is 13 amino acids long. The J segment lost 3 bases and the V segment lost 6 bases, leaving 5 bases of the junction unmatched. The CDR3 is CASSSGTDYEQYF. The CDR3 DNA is TGTGCCAGCAGTTCCGGGACAGACTACGAGCAGTACTTC.

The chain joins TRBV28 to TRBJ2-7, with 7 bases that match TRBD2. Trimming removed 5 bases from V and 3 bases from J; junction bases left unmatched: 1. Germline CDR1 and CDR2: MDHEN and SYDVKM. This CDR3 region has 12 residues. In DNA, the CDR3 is TGTGCCAGCAGTGCGGGAGACTACGAGCAGTACTTC. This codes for CASSAGDYEQYF.

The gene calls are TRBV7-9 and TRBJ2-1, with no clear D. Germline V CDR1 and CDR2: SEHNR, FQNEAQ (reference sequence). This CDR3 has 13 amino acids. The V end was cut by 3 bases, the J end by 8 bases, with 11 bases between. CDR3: CASSFGDGDEQFF. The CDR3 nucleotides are TGTGCCAGCAGCTTTGGGGATGGCGATGAGCAGTTCTTC.

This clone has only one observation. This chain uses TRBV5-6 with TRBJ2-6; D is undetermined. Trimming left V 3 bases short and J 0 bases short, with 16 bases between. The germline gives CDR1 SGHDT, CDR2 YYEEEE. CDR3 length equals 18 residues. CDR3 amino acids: CASSSLDGSSSGANVLTF. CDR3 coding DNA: TGTGCCAGCAGCTCTTTGGACGGGTCTAGCTCTGGGGCCAACGTCCTGACTTTC.

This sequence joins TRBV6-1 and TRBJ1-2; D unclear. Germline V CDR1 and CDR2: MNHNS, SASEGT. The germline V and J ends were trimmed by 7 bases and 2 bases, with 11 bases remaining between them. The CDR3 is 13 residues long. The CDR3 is CASTRIANYGYTF. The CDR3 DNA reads TGTGCCAGCACCCGAATAGCCAACTATGGCTACACCTTC.

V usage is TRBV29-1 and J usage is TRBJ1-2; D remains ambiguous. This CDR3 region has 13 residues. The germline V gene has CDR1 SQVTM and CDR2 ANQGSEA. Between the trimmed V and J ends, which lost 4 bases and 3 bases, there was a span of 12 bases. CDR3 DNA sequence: TGCAGCGTTGGGACCGGGGTTGACTATGGCTACACCTTC. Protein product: CSVGTGVDYGYTF. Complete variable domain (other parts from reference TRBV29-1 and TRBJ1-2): SAVISQKPSRDICQRGTSLTIQCQVDSQVTMMFWYRQQPGQSLTLIATANQGSEATYESGFVIDKFPISRPNLTFSTLTVSNMSPEDSSIYLCSVGTGVDYGYTFGSGTRLTVV.

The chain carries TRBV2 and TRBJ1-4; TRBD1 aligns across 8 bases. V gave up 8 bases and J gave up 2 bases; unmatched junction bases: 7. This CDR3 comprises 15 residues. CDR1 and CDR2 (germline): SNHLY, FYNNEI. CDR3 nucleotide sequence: TGTGCCAGCCTAAAAACAGGGGGTACTAATGAAAAACTGTTTTTT. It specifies CASLKTGGTNEKLFF. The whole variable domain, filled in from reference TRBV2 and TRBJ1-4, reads EPEVTQTPSHQVTQMGQEVILRCVPISNHLYFYWYRQILGQKVEFLVSFYNNEISEKSEIFDDQFSVERPDGSNFTLKIRSTKLEDSAMYFCASLKTGGTNEKLFFGSGTQLSVL.